Listed here is a single TCR beta chain. Participants were aged roughly 18 to 89 years from some 24 US areas. The repertoire was sequenced with immunoSEQ multiplex PCR; TCRdb's copy has only in-frame clones and lacks some. The profile covers 150,000 to 200,000 clones, with about 90% appearing a single time and 1.2% taken by the ten largest. This specimen belongs to a study of blood T cell repertoires in COVID-19. Looking at the study overall: Samples taken during acute and convalescent COVID-19 were collected in the United States, Italy and Spain.

The CDR3 loop spans 15 amino acids. Germline V CDR1 and CDR2: SGHTA, FQGNSA. Trimming cost V 1 base and J 2 bases, with 12 bases left between them. The chain employs TRBV7-2 and TRBJ2-7, with D perhaps TRBD2 (5 bases). Source material: PBMCs or T cells enriched from blood (not recorded which). This clonotype was obtained from a human donor with acute COVID-19. The donor label of this sample is uncertain. The CDR3 DNA is TGTGCCAGCAGCTTAGTTAGCGATATCCCCTACGAGCAGTACTTC. Translation gives CASSLVSDIPYEQYF.